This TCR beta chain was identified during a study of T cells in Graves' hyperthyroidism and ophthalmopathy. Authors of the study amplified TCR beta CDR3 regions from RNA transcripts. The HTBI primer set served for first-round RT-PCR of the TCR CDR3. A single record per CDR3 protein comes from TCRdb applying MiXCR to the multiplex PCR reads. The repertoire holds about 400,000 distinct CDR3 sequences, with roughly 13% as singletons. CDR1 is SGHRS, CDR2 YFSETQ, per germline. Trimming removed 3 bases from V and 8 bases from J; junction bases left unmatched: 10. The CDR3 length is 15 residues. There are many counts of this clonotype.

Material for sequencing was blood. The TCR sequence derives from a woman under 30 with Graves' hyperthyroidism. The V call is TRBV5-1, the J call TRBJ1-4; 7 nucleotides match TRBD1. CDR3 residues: CASSWNSGGGEKLFF. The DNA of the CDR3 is TGCGCCAGCAGCTGGAATTCAGGGGGTGGCGAAAAACTGTTTTTT.